These 14 T cell receptor beta chains came from one sample sequenced in a study of blood T cells in healthy people across ages. PCR was performed a second time for 7 to 11 cycles using a sample-barcoded 5' primer and a J-beta primer mix. TCRdb redid the calling of the 5' RACE reads with MiXCR, one entry per CDR3 protein. The sample gives over a million distinct CDR3 sequences, around two fifths of which show up once; approximately 7.9% is in the top ten. Sequenced sample: blood. These receptor sequences come from a woman younger than 30 in good health.

This clonotype was counted between two and nine times. This chain links TRBV20-1 with TRBJ2-1; 14 nucleotides line up with TRBD2. The junction had 13 bases not matched to a gene; V was cut back by 3 bases and J by 0 bases. The CDR3 runs 20 residues. The germline CDR1 and CDR2 sequences are DFQATT and SNEGSKA (reference sequence). The CDR3: CSAREPGLAGAKSSYNEQFF. The CDR3 nucleotides are TGCAGTGCTAGGGAACCGGGACTAGCGGGAGCCAAGAGCTCCTACAATGAGCAGTTCTTC.

This clonotype was detected only once. The chain carries TRBV6-6 and TRBJ2-3; 11 bases agree with TRBD2. The CDR3 has 15 amino acids. CDR1 and CDR2 (germline): MNHNY, SVGAGI (reference sequence). Trimming took 5 bases from V and 1 from J; bases not matched to a gene: 2. This CDR3 reads CASSGSGGGTDTQYF. DNA for the CDR3: TGTGCCAGCAGTGGTAGCGGGGGGGGCACAGATACGCAGTATTTT.

This clonotype was observed a single time. This chain links TRBV20-1 with TRBJ1-2, with 7 positions matching TRBD1. There are 14 residues in the CDR3. The V gene's germline CDR1 is DFQATT and CDR2 SNEGSKA (reference sequence). The V gene end was trimmed by 0 bases and the J gene end by 3 bases; junction bases not matched to a gene: 4. CDR3 in amino acids: CSARDSGGDYGYTF. The CDR3, as DNA: TGCAGTGCTAGAGATTCAGGGGGGGACTATGGCTACACCTTC.

The chain combines TRBV6-1 with TRBJ1-2, with TRBD1 identical over 9 bases. Losses at the gene ends were 7 bases for V and 4 bases for J; bases not matched to a gene: 4. The germline CDR1 and CDR2 sequences are MNHNS and SASEGT. There are 13 residues in the CDR3. DNA for the CDR3: TGTGCCAGCACCTTACAGGGGGCCTATGGCTACACCTTC. This codes for CASTLQGAYGYTF.

The chain joins TRBV7-3 to TRBJ2-5; the match to TRBD2 covers 8 bases. The CDR3 has 16 residues. The germline V gene encodes CDR1 SGHTA and CDR2 FQGTGA. The V and J ends lost 0 bases and 5 bases, in that order; junction bases with no gene match: 8. The CDR3 protein is CASSLTLGGGEETQYF. The CDR3 region has the DNA TGTGCCAGCAGCTTAACCCTCGGGGGGGGCGAGGAGACCCAGTACTTC.

The chain links TRBV20-1 to TRBJ2-1, with TRBD2 identical over 9 bases. Germline V gives CDR1 DFQATT, CDR2 SNEGSKA (reference sequence). With 7 bases clipped from V and 4 bases from J, the junction kept 11 bases outside the gene matches. The CDR3 length is 15 residues. As DNA, the CDR3 is TGCAGTGTTGGCGAGCGGGGGGCCCTTTACAATGAGCAGTTCTTC. Its translation is CSVGERGALYNEQFF.

CDR3 residues: CASSLLGPYYNEQFF. CDR3 nucleotides: TGTGCCAGCAGTTTATTGGGCCCCTATTACAATGAGCAGTTCTTC. The chain is built from TRBV27 and TRBJ2-1; D gene uncertain. The CDR3 length is 15 residues. From germline, CDR1 is MNHEY and CDR2 SMNVEV (reference sequence). V lost 1 base, J lost 4 bases, and 11 bases lay in between.

The rearrangement uses TRBV20-1 and TRBJ1-1; the match to TRBD1 covers 7 bases. V dropped 6 bases and J dropped 1; count of bases not matched to a gene: 5. The V gene's germline CDR1 is DFQATT and CDR2 SNEGSKA (reference sequence). CDR3 size: 13 residues. CDR3 in amino acids: CSASGQQNTEAFF. Here the CDR3 DNA reads TGCAGTGCCTCGGGACAGCAGAACACTGAAGCTTTCTTT.

This clonotype was detected a few times. The chain is built from TRBV14 and TRBJ2-1; D gene uncertain. The CDR3 is 14 residues long. Germline loops: CDR1 SGHDN, CDR2 FVKESK. The V end lost 1 base, the J end lost 6 bases, and 10 bases lay between the germline ends. CDR3 in amino acids: CASSQGWPINEQFF. CDR3 DNA: TGTGCCAGCAGCCAAGGGTGGCCGATCAATGAGCAGTTCTTC.

This rearrangement joins TRBV20-1 to TRBJ2-1, with D hard to call. V was shortened by 3 bases and J by 10 bases, with 16 bases between the two germline ends. The CDR3 extends over 13 amino acids. Germline CDR1 and CDR2: DFQATT and SNEGSKA (reference sequence). The CDR3 bases are TGCAGTGCTAGGTTTGTGGGATCGGACGAGCAGTTCTTC. Amino acid sequence: CSARFVGSDEQFF.

In this sample, this clonotype turned up a few times. The chain uses TRBV20-1 and TRBJ2-7; 8 bases align to TRBD2. In germline, CDR1 is DFQATT, CDR2 SNEGSKA (reference sequence). The CDR3 runs to 15 residues. With 4 bases clipped from V and 3 bases from J, the junction kept 11 bases outside the gene matches. Here the CDR3 reads CSATPILAGLYEQYF. In nucleotides, the CDR3 is TGCAGTGCTACCCCTATTCTAGCGGGCCTCTACGAGCAGTACTTC.

Remarks on this clonotype: Being one base from a much bigger clone, this may be a read error. The chain has TRBV20-1 and TRBJ2-3; D is uncertain. V was cut by 5 bases and J by 0 bases, with 24 bases left in between. This CDR3 has 18 amino acids. CDR1 DFQATT and CDR2 SNEGSKA come from the germline V gene (reference sequence). The CDR3 is CSAEPPFRGCTSTDTQYF. The CDR3 nucleotides read TGCAGTGCTGAACCGCCATTTCGAGGTTGTACTAGCACAGATACGCAGTATTTT.

V usage is TRBV2 and J usage is TRBJ2-1; D remains ambiguous. CDR3 size: 17 residues. The V and J ends lost 4 bases and 6 bases respectively, with 22 bases between them. Germline V CDR1 and CDR2: SNHLY, FYNNEI. In DNA, the CDR3 is TGTGCCAGCAGTGTAAGGGTCTTAACCTCCAGCCCCAATGAGCAGTTCTTC. This gives the protein CASSVRVLTSSPNEQFF.

This clonotype was detected only a few times. The V and J genes are TRBV2 and TRBJ2-4; D perhaps matches TRBD1 (5 bases). Germline V gives CDR1 SNHLY, CDR2 FYNNEI. CDR3 length equals 16 residues. The V end lost 3 bases, the J end lost 0 bases, and 12 bases lay between the germline ends. CDR3 in DNA: TGTGCCAGCAGTGATTTTCCAGGGTTAGCCAAAAACATTCAGTACTTC. This encodes CASSDFPGLAKNIQYF. The entire variable domain, with the rest obtained from reference TRBV2 and TRBJ2-4, is as follows: EPEVTQTPSHQVTQMGQEVILRCVPISNHLYFYWYRQILGQKVEFLVSFYNNEISEKSEIFDDQFSVERPDGSNFTLKIRSTKLEDSAMYFCASSDFPGLAKNIQYFGAGTRLSVL.